The rows below give T cell receptor beta chains drawn from one sample of a study of identical twins. TCRdb re-called the 5' RACE reads with MiXCR, one entry per CDR3 protein. The sample records under 400,000 distinct CDR3 sequences, approximately 8.8% being singletons. Sequencing was carried out using naive T cells sorted from blood. Receptors originate from a woman between 50 and 59 years old in good health. The CDR3 runs from the conserved cysteine through the conserved F or W. Each record gives: J gene, V gene, D gene, clone size, CDR3 DNA, CDR3 protein. D genes are given only for firm matches. Expanded clones get a size class; other rows say once, few or many, or leave the size out.

>TRBJ2-5|TRBV5-1|TRBD1|few
TGCGCCAGCAGCTTGGGACAGGGGCACCAAGAGACCCAGTACTTC
CASSLGQGHQETQYF
>TRBJ2-1|TRBV4-1|-|-
TGCGCCAGCAGCCAACGGGAAGCCTCACCAAATGAGCAGTTCTTC
CASSQREASPNEQFF
>TRBJ2-1|TRBV12-3/TRBV12-4|-|many
TGTGCCAGCAGTTTATGGACAAGGGAGCAGTTCTTC
CASSLWTREQFF
>TRBJ2-7|TRBV12-3/TRBV12-4|-|few
TGTGCCAGCAGTCCGGACAGCCGTAACCAGTTCTACGAGCAGTACTTC
CASSPDSRNQFYEQYF
>TRBJ1-4|TRBV18|TRBD1|few
TGTGCCAGCTCAACCTCCGGGACAGGGGAGGAAAAACTGTTTTTT
CASSTSGTGEEKLFF
>TRBJ2-3|TRBV20-1|TRBD2|-
TGCAGTGCCGATCCCAGCGGGGGGGCGGATACGCAGTATTTT
CSADPSGGADTQYF
>TRBJ2-5|TRBV5-1|-|-
TGCGCCAGCAGCCCGGCAGCAGAATACCAAGAGACCCAGTACTTC
CASSPAAEYQETQYF
>TRBJ2-2|TRBV10-3|TRBD2|many
TGTGCCATCAGCGGAAAAGGACTAGCGAGCGCGAACACCGGGGAGCTGTTTTTT
CAISGKGLASANTGELFF
>TRBJ1-5|TRBV27|-|-
TGTGCCAGCGGAACACTATCAGCGGCCCAGCATTTT
CASGTLSAAQHF
>TRBJ1-2|TRBV29-1|-|few
TGCAGCGTTGAAACAGGGAGGCCCAAGGGCTACACCTTC
CSVETGRPKGYTF
>TRBJ2-7|TRBV27|-|few
TGTGCCAGCAGCCGTAAAGGGACGCTCACCTACGAGCAGTACTTC
CASSRKGTLTYEQYF
>TRBJ2-7|TRBV2|-|-
TGTGCCAGCACCCCGGGCGGGTGGACCCACGAGCAGTACTTC
CASTPGGWTHEQYF
>TRBJ1-1|TRBV5-1|TRBD1|few
TGCGCCAGCAGTAAAAGCGGGACAGGTTTGACTGAAGCTTTCTTT
CASSKSGTGLTEAFF
>TRBJ2-7|TRBV3-1|TRBD2|many
TGTGCCAGCAGCCAAGATCGCCTAGCGGTTGCCGGCGAGCAGTACTTC
CASSQDRLAVAGEQYF
>TRBJ2-3|TRBV20-1|TRBD2|many
TGCAGTGCTACCCTTGGCGGGAGTCTCACAGATACGCAGTATTTT
CSATLGGSLTDTQYF
>TRBJ1-1|TRBV29-1|TRBD1|many
TGCAGCGTCAGATCGGCAGGGGGTGGAACTGAAGCTTTCTTT
CSVRSAGGGTEAFF
>TRBJ2-1|TRBV3-1|-|-
TGTGCCAGCAGCCTACCGGGGTCTCCTCGGAATGAGCAGTTCTTC
CASSLPGSPRNEQFF
>TRBJ2-3|TRBV4-1|TRBD2|-
TGCGCCAGCAGCCAAGCAAGCGGGACTACAGATACGCAGTATTTT
CASSQASGTTDTQYF
>TRBJ2-3|TRBV7-2|TRBD2|-
TGTGCCAGCAGCTTAGAACTAGCGGCGCATTATACGCAGTATTTT
CASSLELAAHYTQYF
>TRBJ2-1|TRBV30|-|few
TGTGCCTGGAGTATGGTATACAATGAGCAGTTCTTC
CAWSMVYNEQFF
>TRBJ2-3|TRBV20-1|TRBD2|-
TGCAGTGCTAGACGGGGACTAGCGGGAGGCTCCGGGATTACAGATACGCAGTATTTT
CSARRGLAGGSGITDTQYF
>TRBJ2-5|TRBV12-3/TRBV12-4|-|few
TGTGCCAGCAGTTTAACCTCAGGGTACCAAGAGACCCAGTACTTC
CASSLTSGYQETQYF
>TRBJ2-1|TRBV4-2|TRBD2|many
TGTGCCAGCAGCTTAGCAAGCGGGGCCGTCCCACACAATGAGCAGTTCTTC
CASSLASGAVPHNEQFF
>TRBJ2-7|TRBV29-1|-|-
TGCAGCCCGGATACATTAGCCGAGCAGTACTTC
CSPDTLAEQYF
>TRBJ2-3|TRBV5-1|-|few
TGCGCCAGCAGCCCCCAGGAGGGGGCGCTTACAGATACGCAGTATTTT
CASSPQEGALTDTQYF
>TRBJ2-5|TRBV7-6|-|-
TGTGCCAGCAGCTTAGGCGCAGGCAGGGAGACCCAGTACTTC
CASSLGAGRETQYF
>TRBJ1-2|TRBV7-2|-|-
TGTGCCAGCAGCTTATCCCCAGGCACCAAATATGGCTACACCTTC
CASSLSPGTKYGYTF
>TRBJ2-7|TRBV3-1|-|-
TGTGCCAGCAGCCAAGGACCCGAGGAGCAGTACTTC
CASSQGPEEQYF
>TRBJ2-7|TRBV6-5|TRBD1|few
TGTGCCAGCAGTCCCGACGGGACAGGGTCTGTGCAGTACTTC
CASSPDGTGSVQYF